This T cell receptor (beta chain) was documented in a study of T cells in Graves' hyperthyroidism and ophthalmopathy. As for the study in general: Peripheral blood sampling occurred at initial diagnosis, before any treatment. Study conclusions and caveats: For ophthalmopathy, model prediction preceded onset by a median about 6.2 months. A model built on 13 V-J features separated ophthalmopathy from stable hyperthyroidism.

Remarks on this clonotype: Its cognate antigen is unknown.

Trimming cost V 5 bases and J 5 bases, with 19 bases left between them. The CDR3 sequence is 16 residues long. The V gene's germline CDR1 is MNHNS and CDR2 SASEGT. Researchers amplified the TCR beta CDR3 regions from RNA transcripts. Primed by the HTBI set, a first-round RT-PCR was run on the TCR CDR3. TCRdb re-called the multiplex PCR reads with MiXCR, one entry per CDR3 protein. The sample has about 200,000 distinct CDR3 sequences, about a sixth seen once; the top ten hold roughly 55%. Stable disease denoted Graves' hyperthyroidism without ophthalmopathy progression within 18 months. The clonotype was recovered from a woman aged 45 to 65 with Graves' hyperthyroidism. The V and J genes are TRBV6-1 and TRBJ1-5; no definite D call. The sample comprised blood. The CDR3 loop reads CASSHNGGSQDQPQHF. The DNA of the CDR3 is TGTGCCAGCAGTCACAATGGAGGGTCCCAGGATCAGCCCCAGCATTTT.